This record looks at one TCR beta chain sequence and its context. Under the authors' procedure: Cell counts per sample came from amplifying reference gene primers. Produced via immunoSEQ multiplex PCR; TCRdb's table is partial and in-frame only. V and J calls and clone size are given by that table; D and trimming were obtained from the DNA. The sample yields 260,000 or so clones, around 90% seen once. The entry originates in a study of blood T cell repertoires in COVID-19. Looking at the study overall: Nucleic acid was either cDNA or gDNA, and it came from T cells, B-cell-depleted T cells, or PBMCs.

The CDR3 is 14 residues long. CDR1 and CDR2 from the germline V gene are MNHNY and SVGAGI (reference sequence). The V end lost 6 bases, the J end lost 1 base, and 12 bases lay between the germline ends. This chain connects TRBV6-6 to TRBJ1-2, with TRBD1 as a possible D gene (5 bases). This TCR was recovered from a human donor in a cohort sampled during active COVID-19. The sample consisted of peripheral blood. The CDR3 spells CASSRDSNNYGYTF. CDR3 DNA sequence: TGTGCCAGCAGCCGGGACTCTAATAACTATGGCTACACCTTC.